This TCR beta chain derives from a study of T cells after posttransplantation cyclophosphamide. Whole-study results and caveats: After PTCy, TRB diversity resembled that of CNI/methotrexate controls. Blood and skin or GI T cell repertoires showed limited TRB overlap. Donor CD8+ memory clones often dominated recipient blood repertoires at later times.

Treatment was busulfan-fludarabine conditioning, a marrow graft, and cyclophosphamide on days +3 and +4. CDR1 is SGDLS, CDR2 YYNGEE, per germline. The CDR3 has 11 amino acids. V was cut by 3 bases and J by 8 bases, with 8 bases left in between. This clone was found many times. Its antigen is undetermined. The repertoire was sequenced with immunoSEQ multiplex PCR; TCRdb's copy has only in-frame clones and lacks some. This set yields approximately 13,000 clones and no singletons; the top ten hold around 23%. Sample: PBMCs, taken around 1,100 days after allogeneic stem cell transplant with posttransplant cyclophosphamide. The TCR sequence derives from a female patient aged 40-50 years who received an allogeneic stem cell transplant from a related donor, was CMV-positive, and had no GVHD. Certain T cells may be donor cells from the graft. The chain couples TRBV9 to TRBJ1-2; no definite D call. The CDR3 nucleotides read TGTGCCAGCAGCGCCGACGGGGGCTACACCTTC. Protein: CASSADGGYTF.